This TCR beta chain was recovered during a study of blood T cell repertoires in COVID-19. Across the whole study: From T cells, B-cell-depleted T cells, or PBMCs came the material, which was cDNA or gDNA.

Methods used by the authors: Reference gene primer amplification gave estimated nucleated cell counts. The assay was immunoSEQ multiplex PCR, and TCRdb's table has in-frame clones only and misses some. V and J calls and clone size come straight from that table; D and trimming were deduced from the DNA. The sample consists of 20,000 to 30,000 clones, 89% of them appearing once. Germline V gene data show CDR1 as SGHAT and CDR2 as FQNNGV. V dropped 3 bases and J dropped 6; count of bases not matched to a gene: 1. The CDR3 runs 14 residues. This receptor was taken from a human donor in a cohort sampled during active COVID-19. The chain links TRBV11-2 to TRBJ2-7; 14 bases match TRBD2. Material: peripheral blood. CDR3 region: CASSLTSGRGEQYF. CDR3 DNA sequence: TGTGCCAGCAGCTTGACTAGCGGGAGGGGCGAGCAGTACTTC.